This passage covers 30 T cell receptor beta chains from one sample sequenced in a study of cytomegalovirus exposure and HLA in healthy donors. This PCR relied on a set of 60 Vbeta primers and 13 Jbeta primers. The table came from immunoSEQ multiplex PCR; TCRdb's copy has only in-frame clones and leaves some out. The table has 150,000 to 200,000 clones, roughly 77% seen once. Sequencing input: PBMCs. The receptors stem from a woman under 40 in good health and CMV-seronegative.

The CDR3 loop is CASSIRRGAIQETQYF. The CDR3 DNA reads as TGTGCCAGTAGTATCAGGCGGGGGGCTATCCAAGAGACCCAGTACTTC. V is TRBV19 and J is TRBJ2-5; 8 bases fit TRBD2. Unmatched junction bases numbered 7, after V lost 3 bases and J lost 1 base. Germline V gene sequence: CDR1 LNHDA, CDR2 SQIVND (reference sequence). The CDR3 is 16 residues long.

This chain uses TRBV9 with TRBJ2-5; 9 bases are shared with TRBD1. The germline V gene has CDR1 SGDLS and CDR2 YYNGEE. J was trimmed by 5 bases and V by 0 bases; bases with no gene match: 8. CDR3 length: 16 amino acids. The CDR3 region is CASSVVGQGGGETQYF. The CDR3 DNA sequence: TGTGCCAGCAGCGTAGTGGGACAGGGAGGAGGGGAGACCCAGTACTTC.

The chain joins TRBV11-2 to TRBJ1-6, with D possibly matching TRBD1 (5 bases). The V end lost 1 base, the J end lost 6 bases, and 10 bases lay between the germline ends. The CDR3 consists of 15 residues. Germline values: CDR1 SGHAT, CDR2 FQNNGV. The DNA for the CDR3 is TGTGCCAGCAGCTTAGTACAGGACCCTAATTCACCCCTCCACTTT. It translates to CASSLVQDPNSPLHF.

The chain employs TRBV6-5 and TRBJ2-1; a weak D match, TRBD2 (7 bases). Per the germline V gene, CDR1 is MNHEY and CDR2 is SVGAGI. With 2 bases removed from V and 7 bases from J, the gap between germline ends came to 18 bases. This CDR3 region has 16 residues. CDR3 sequence: CASSYQNRGARNEQFF. CDR3 DNA: TGTGCCAGCAGTTACCAAAACCGGGGGGCGCGAAATGAGCAGTTCTTC.

This chain uses TRBV7-2 with TRBJ1-5; 7 bases are shared with TRBD1. Germline assignment: CDR1 SGHTA and CDR2 FQGNSA. The CDR3 is 14 residues long. J was trimmed by 5 bases and V by 5 bases; bases with no gene match: 6. The CDR3 loop is CASSPRQGDQPQHF. CDR3 DNA sequence: TGTGCCAGCAGCCCTAGACAGGGCGATCAGCCCCAGCATTTT.

This chain connects TRBV19 to TRBJ1-5, with D possibly TRBD1 on 5 matching bases. The CDR3 loop spans 15 amino acids. The V and J ends lost 6 bases and 2 bases respectively, with 14 bases between them. Germline CDR1 reads LNHDA; CDR2 reads SQIVND (reference sequence). The CDR3 spells CASSRGVGGNQPQHF. DNA for the CDR3: TGTGCCAGTAGCCGAGGAGTAGGGGGCAATCAGCCCCAGCATTTT.

The chain carries TRBV30 and TRBJ2-2; TRBD2 matches at 9 bases. Losses at the gene ends were 1 base for V and 3 bases for J; bases not matched to a gene: 9. Germline CDR1 and CDR2: GTSNPN and SVGIG (reference sequence). The length of the CDR3 is 17 residues. As DNA, the CDR3 is TGTGCCTGGAGTGGTTCTAGCGGGGCCGCGCACACCGGGGAGCTGTTTTTT. Translated: CAWSGSSGAAHTGELFF.

This clone was counted once. The chain recombines TRBV7-3 with TRBJ2-3, with TRBD1 matching 7 bases. V lost 6 bases to trimming and J lost 4 bases; unmatched junction nucleotides: 4. Germline CDR1 reads SGHTA; CDR2 reads FQGTGA. This CDR3 is built from 13 residues. CDR3 sequence (DNA): TGTGCCAGCAGTTCCCAGGGGGCAGATACGCAGTATTTT. Translated, it gives CASSSQGADTQYF. Drawing the rest from reference TRBV7-3 and TRBJ2-3, the complete variable domain is GAGVSQTPSNKVTEKGKYVELRCDPISGHTALYWYRQSLGQGPEFLIYFQGTGAADDSGLPNDRFFAVRPEGSVSTLKIQRTERGDSAVYLCASSSQGADTQYFGPGTRLTVL.

The chain employs TRBV23-1 and TRBJ1-5; no clear D. TRBV23-1 carries the ORF label, with uncertain function. The CDR3 spans 15 residues. V was clipped by 8 bases and J by 5 bases, with 19 bases between them. In DNA form, the CDR3 reads TGCGCCAGCTCGGGGTCGAGGGCCGTTTATCAGCCCCAGCATTTT. Its translation: CASSGSRAVYQPQHF.

The rearrangement uses TRBV18 and TRBJ2-7; tentatively, D is TRBD1 (5 bases). The ends were cut back, 6 bases at V and 0 bases at J, with 9 bases in the middle. In germline, CDR1 is KGHSH, CDR2 LQKENI. The CDR3 contains 13 residues. CDR3 in amino acids: CASSQGSSYEQYF. The DNA of the CDR3 is TGTGCCAGCTCCCAGGGTAGCTCCTACGAGCAGTACTTC. The full variable domain, its missing parts supplied by reference TRBV18 and TRBJ2-7, is NAGVMQNPRHLVRRRGQEARLRCSPMKGHSHVYWYRQLPEEGLKFMVYLQKENIIDESGMPKERFSAEFPKEGPSILRIQQVVRGDSAAYFCASSQGSSYEQYFGPGTRLTVT.

The genes are TRBV30 and TRBJ2-5; 7 nucleotides agree with TRBD2. Looked up from germline, CDR1 is GTSNPN and CDR2 is SVGIG (reference sequence). The junction had 1 base not matched to a gene; V was cut back by 4 bases and J by 2 bases. There are 12 residues in the CDR3. CDR3 sequence reads: CAWNSGQETQYF. CDR3 bases: TGTGCCTGGAATAGCGGGCAAGAGACCCAGTACTTC.

This clone was counted only a few times. The V and J genes are TRBV30 and TRBJ1-1; TRBD1 might be the D (5 bases). Trimming left V 1 base short and J 5 bases short, with 14 bases between. The CDR3 sequence is 14 residues long. Germline V gene sequence: CDR1 GTSNPN, CDR2 SVGIG (reference sequence). In DNA, the CDR3 is TGTGCCTGGAGTGGGACTTGGGGGGTGACTGAAGCTTTCTTT. Translating it yields CAWSGTWGVTEAFF.

This chain joins TRBV6-5 and TRBJ2-7; 8 positions match TRBD2. J gave up 4 bases and V 0 bases, and 8 bases lay outside the gene matches. Looked up from germline, CDR1 is MNHEY and CDR2 is SVGAGI. This CDR3 has 16 residues. This CDR3 reads CASSYSTGQRGYEQYF. DNA for the CDR3: TGTGCCAGCAGTTACTCGACGGGCCAGCGGGGGTACGAGCAGTACTTC.

The chain joins TRBV18 to TRBJ1-2; D might be TRBD1 (6 bases). The CDR3 spans 12 residues. V was shortened by 4 bases and J by 6 bases, with 9 bases between the two germline ends. Germline V CDR1 and CDR2: KGHSH, LQKENI. CDR3 sequence (DNA): TGTGCCAGCTCACTGCGGACAGATGGCTACACCTTC. This encodes CASSLRTDGYTF.

The rearrangement uses TRBV4-3 and TRBJ2-1; D gene ambiguous. CDR3 length: 17 residues. CDR1 and CDR2 from the germline V gene are LGHNA and YSLEER. Trimming pared 0 bases from V and 0 bases from J, leaving 12 bases between. CDR3 residues: CASSQDWLTRSYNEQFF. CDR3 DNA: TGCGCCAGCAGCCAAGATTGGCTTACACGCTCCTACAATGAGCAGTTCTTC.

The table lists this clone with a count of one. For the CDR3, the DNA is TGTGCCAGCAGCCAAGATTTATTAGCGGGGCTCTACAATGAGCAGTTCTTC. It codes for CASSQDLLAGLYNEQFF. The rearrangement uses TRBV4-2 and TRBJ2-1; TRBD2 matches 8 bases. CDR3 size: 17 residues. The germline gives CDR1 LGHNA, CDR2 YNFKEQ. V trimming: 0 bases; J trimming: 3 bases; junction bases outside the gene matches: 7.

Concerning this clone: At one end, the junction sequence differs from germline, possibly due to a read error. The V gene is TRBV7-3, the J gene TRBJ1-1; D ambiguous. Germline V CDR1 and CDR2: SGHTA, FQGTGA. The CDR3 covers 13 residues. Written as DNA, the CDR3 is TGTGCCAGCAGCATAACTCCGGGCACTGAAGCTTTCTTT. It specifies CASSITPGTEAFF.

The J gene is TRBJ2-5, the V gene TRBV19, with TRBD2 as a possible D gene (6 bases). Between the trimmed V and J ends, which lost 7 bases and 4 bases, there was a span of 16 bases. CDR3 size: 14 residues. From germline, CDR1 is LNHDA and CDR2 SQIVND (reference sequence). The DNA of the CDR3 is TGTGCCAGTACGGAAAGGGAGGCCGGAGAGACCCAGTACTTC. Residues: CASTEREAGETQYF.

The chain employs TRBV4-2 and TRBJ1-1; 7 bases map to TRBD1. This CDR3 is built from 14 residues. Germline-derived CDR1 and CDR2 are LGHNA and YNFKEQ. J lost 1 base, V lost 1 base, and 0 bases had no gene match. CDR3 protein: CASSQGQGNTEAFF. In nucleotides, the CDR3 is TGTGCCAGCAGCCAAGGACAGGGGAACACTGAAGCTTTCTTT.

This rearrangement joins TRBV6-1 to TRBJ1-1; tentative D call: TRBD1 (6 bases). This CDR3 comprises 13 residues. CDR1 is MNHNS and CDR2 is SASEGT in the germline V gene. Trimming shortened V by 6 bases and J by 5 bases, and 13 bases separated the two germline ends. This CDR3 reads CASSSGVGTEAFF. In DNA, the CDR3 is TGTGCCAGCAGCTCAGGGGTAGGAACTGAAGCTTTCTTT.

This clone was counted a few times. The gene calls are TRBV5-1 and TRBJ2-3; 8 bases are a match to TRBD2. The germline V gene encodes CDR1 SGHRS and CDR2 YFSETQ. V shed 0 bases and J 1 base; nucleotides not matched to a gene: 10. The CDR3 length is 18 residues. DNA of the CDR3: TGCGCCAGCAGCTTGGGGTTAGCGGGGTCAACCGGCACAGATACGCAGTATTTT. Encoded protein: CASSLGLAGSTGTDTQYF.

This clone has only one observation. This chain uses TRBV6-5 with TRBJ1-2, with TRBD1 identical over 11 bases. The germline V gene encodes CDR1 MNHEY and CDR2 SVGAGI. CDR3 length equals 15 residues. Losses at the gene ends were 6 bases for V and 8 bases for J; bases not matched to a gene: 11. DNA of the CDR3: TGTGCCAGCAGGTCCGGAGGACAGGGGGCAAGCGGCTACACCTTC. It is translated as CASRSGGQGASGYTF.

The V call is TRBV7-7, the J call TRBJ2-7; D uncertain. The CDR3 runs 13 residues. With 5 bases removed from V and 2 bases from J, the gap between germline ends came to 10 bases. The germline CDR1 and CDR2 sequences are SSHAT and FNYEAQ (reference sequence). This CDR3 reads CASSRGGTYEQYF. The DNA of the CDR3 is TGTGCCAGCAGCCGAGGCGGAACCTACGAGCAGTACTTC.

Concerning this clone: Distinct nucleotide sequences in the sample also encode this CDR3. The chain employs TRBV5-6 and TRBJ2-3; TRBD2 matches at 15 bases. The CDR3 runs 17 residues. Per germline, CDR1 SGHDT and CDR2 YYEEEE. With 1 base clipped from V and 5 bases from J, the junction kept 5 bases outside the gene matches. The CDR3 region has the DNA TGTGCCAGCAGCTTGAGGACTAGCGGGGGGGCGGGAGATACGCAGTATTTT. Translation gives CASSLRTSGGAGDTQYF. The complete variable domain, with remaining parts taken from reference TRBV5-6 and TRBJ2-3, reads DAGVTQSPTHLIKTRGQQVTLRCSPKSGHDTVSWYQQALGQGPQFIFQYYEEEERQRGNFPDRFSGHQFPNYSSELNVNALLLGDSALYLCASSLRTSGGAGDTQYFGPGTRLTVL.

The chain links TRBV27 to TRBJ1-1, with 7 bases fitting TRBD1. Germline trimming cut 10 bases from V and 2 bases from J; bases unmatched to any gene: 7. CDR1 is MNHEY, CDR2 SMNVEV, per germline (reference sequence). The CDR3 sequence is 13 residues long. The CDR3, as DNA: TGTGCCACTATGACAGGGCCCAACACTGAAGCTTTCTTT. Translation: CATMTGPNTEAFF.

This chain uses TRBV14 with TRBJ2-2; D may be TRBD1 (5 bases). There are 16 residues in the CDR3. V was shortened by 4 bases and J by 3 bases, with 15 bases between the two germline ends. Germline CDR1 and CDR2: SGHDN and FVKESK. CDR3 coding DNA: TGTGCCAGCAGCCCGTTGACGTTAGGGGACACCGGGGAGCTGTTTTTT. It yields the protein CASSPLTLGDTGELFF.

V and J are TRBV30 and TRBJ1-6, with 9 nucleotides matching TRBD1. In germline, CDR1 is GTSNPN, CDR2 SVGIG (reference sequence). J was trimmed by 8 bases and V by 2 bases; bases with no gene match: 7. The CDR3 runs to 15 residues. The CDR3 DNA is TGTGCCTGGAGTCCTCCGGGACAGGGATATTCACCCCTCCACTTT. Its translation is CAWSPPGQGYSPLHF.

The V gene is TRBV6-5, the J gene TRBJ1-1; D remains unclear. CDR1 MNHEY and CDR2 SVGAGI come from the germline V gene. V was pared by 2 bases and J by 0 bases, with 7 bases between. This CDR3 is 14 amino acids long. The CDR3 nucleotides read TGTGCCAGCAGTTACGTGCCGGTGAACACTGAAGCTTTCTTT. Its translation: CASSYVPVNTEAFF.

This clone has a single count. This chain connects TRBV5-1 to TRBJ1-2, with 8 bases fitting TRBD1. The CDR3 is made up of 13 amino acids. J gave up 8 bases and V 2 bases, and 5 bases lay outside the gene matches. CDR1 SGHRS and CDR2 YFSETQ come from the germline V gene. CDR3 in amino acids: CASSFGQGDGYTF. The CDR3 DNA is TGCGCCAGCAGCTTCGGACAGGGAGACGGCTACACCTTC. Using reference TRBV5-1 and TRBJ1-2 for the parts outside the CDR3, the full variable domain is KAGVTQTPRYLIKTRGQQVTLSCSPISGHRSVSWYQQTPGQGLQFLFEYFSETQRNKGNFPGRFSGRQFSNSRSEMNVSTLELGDSALYLCASSFGQGDGYTFGSGTRLTVV.

This clone was seen only a few times. The rearrangement uses TRBV5-6 and TRBJ1-2, with TRBD1 matching over 7 bases. The CDR3 runs to 12 residues. Germline loops: CDR1 SGHDT, CDR2 YYEEEE. Trimming removed 2 bases from V and 8 bases from J; junction bases left unmatched: 3. The CDR3 DNA sequence: TGTGCCAGCAGCTTAGGGGGCCGGGGCTACACCTTC. Its protein is CASSLGGRGYTF.